A single sample is the source of the 30 T cell receptor beta chains below, sequenced in a study of beta chain features in type 1 diabetes. The antigens these receptors bind are not known. Since all of the isolated RNA was reverse transcribed, expressed TCRB transcripts were what got sequenced. Only in-frame clones appear in the TCRdb table, and some are missing; sequencing was by immunoSEQ multiplex PCR. The repertoire holds more than 250,000 clones, with less than 30% as singletons. General study findings and limits: Type 1 diabetes patients showed a moderate but significant shortening of TCRB CDR3s in all four CD4+ subsets.

The source material was naive CD4+ T cells from blood. The receptor source for this set is a woman in her 30s with type 1 diabetes.

This clone was found a few times. The chain links TRBV30 to TRBJ2-7; TRBD1 agrees at 10 bases. CDR1 GTSNPN and CDR2 SVGIG come from the germline V gene (reference sequence). J lost 0 bases, V lost 0 bases, and 2 bases had no gene match. The CDR3 has 15 amino acids. The CDR3 DNA reads as TGTGCCTGGAGTGTACGGACAGGGGGCTCCTACGAGCAGTACTTC. Amino acid sequence: CAWSVRTGGSYEQYF.

V and J are TRBV15 and TRBJ1-5; perhaps TRBD1 as D (6 bases). The CDR3 covers 14 residues. Germline V gene data show CDR1 as LNHNV and CDR2 as YYDKDF (reference sequence). Trimming shortened V by 4 bases and J by 4 bases, and 11 bases separated the two germline ends. This chain's CDR3 is CATSTHRANQPQHF. Written as DNA, the CDR3 is TGTGCCACCAGCACTCACAGGGCTAATCAGCCCCAGCATTTT.

V usage is TRBV9 and J usage is TRBJ1-1; no clear D gene. The CDR3 consists of 12 residues. CDR1 and CDR2 from the germline V gene are SGDLS and YYNGEE. The germline V and J ends were trimmed by 4 bases and 5 bases, with 9 bases remaining between them. CDR3 sequence: CASSPVGTEAFF. CDR3 bases: TGTGCCAGCAGCCCGGTCGGGACTGAAGCTTTCTTT.

In this sample, this clone turned up a few times. The gene calls are TRBV20-1 and TRBJ2-7; 7 bases map to TRBD2. The V and J ends lost 8 bases and 6 bases, in that order; junction bases with no gene match: 7. Germline V gene data show CDR1 as DFQATT and CDR2 as SNEGSKA (reference sequence). The CDR3 covers 11 residues. CDR3 sequence reads: CSLPGEGEQYF. In nucleotides, the CDR3 is TGCAGTCTCCCTGGGGAGGGCGAGCAGTACTTC.

There are a few counts of this clone. The V call is TRBV19, the J call TRBJ2-5; 7 nucleotides align to TRBD1. After removal of 4 bases from V and 4 bases from J, the junction contained 9 bases not matched to a gene. Germline CDR1 reads LNHDA; CDR2 reads SQIVND (reference sequence). The CDR3 runs 15 residues. CDR3 coding DNA: TGTGCCAGTAGTAGCCGACAGGGTATCCGAGAGACCCAGTACTTC. Its protein is CASSSRQGIRETQYF. Full variable domain (remainder filled in from reference TRBV19 and TRBJ2-5): DGGITQSPKYLFRKEGQNVTLSCEQNLNHDAMYWYRQDPGQGLRLIYYSQIVNDFQKGDIAEGYSVSREKKESFPLTVTSAQKNPTAFYLCASSSRQGIRETQYFGPGTRLLVL.

The chain links TRBV7-9 to TRBJ2-1; 7 positions match TRBD2. This CDR3 spans 18 amino acids. With V trimmed by 0 bases and J by 2 bases, 10 bases remained unmatched. Looked up from germline, CDR1 is SEHNR and CDR2 is FQNEAQ (reference sequence). CDR3 loop: CASSLAIISGPTYNEQFF. The CDR3 DNA follows: TGTGCCAGCAGCTTAGCCATCATTAGCGGGCCAACCTACAATGAGCAGTTCTTC.

This clone was found a few times. The chain is built from TRBV10-3 and TRBJ2-6; tentative D call: TRBD1 (6 bases). Germline CDR1 reads ENHRY; CDR2 reads SYGVKD. The CDR3 sequence is 16 residues long. V was pared by 7 bases and J by 0 bases, with 13 bases between. Here the CDR3 reads CAITDSPSSGANVLTF. DNA for the CDR3: TGTGCCATCACGGACAGTCCGAGCTCTGGGGCCAACGTCCTGACTTTC.

The V gene is TRBV28, the J gene TRBJ2-2; 7 nucleotides align to TRBD1. The ends lost 6 bases at V and 3 bases at J; junction bases unmatched: 10. Germline V gene lookup returns CDR1 MDHEN and CDR2 SYDVKM. The CDR3 runs to 16 residues. This chain's CDR3 is CASSPDRVRDTGELFF. For the CDR3, the DNA is TGTGCCAGCAGCCCAGACAGGGTCAGGGACACCGGGGAGCTGTTTTTT.

The J gene is TRBJ2-1, the V gene TRBV5-1; D may be TRBD2 (6 bases). Germline V gene sequence: CDR1 SGHRS, CDR2 YFSETQ. The CDR3 loop spans 15 amino acids. V was clipped by 3 bases and J by 8 bases, with 18 bases between them. The DNA of the CDR3 is TGCGCCAGCAGCTCGCGGGGACTCCTCCCCGATGAGCAGTTCTTC. Translating gives CASSSRGLLPDEQFF.

This clone was counted a few times. The chain combines TRBV11-2 with TRBJ2-1; 7 positions agree with TRBD2. Losses at the gene ends were 0 bases for V and 9 bases for J; bases not matched to a gene: 2. CDR1 is SGHAT and CDR2 is FQNNGV in the germline V gene. There are 13 residues in the CDR3. CDR3 region: CASSLEASGEQFF. In nucleotides, the CDR3 is TGTGCCAGCAGCTTAGAGGCTAGCGGTGAGCAGTTCTTC.

This clone has more than one count but fewer than ten. The chain joins TRBV7-9 to TRBJ1-4, with D possibly being TRBD1 (6 bases). Trimming took 4 bases from V and 4 from J, leaving 25 bases between them. CDR1 and CDR2 (germline): SEHNR, FQNEAQ (reference sequence). The CDR3 is 19 residues long. The CDR3 bases are TGTGCCAGCAGCTCGGTATGGGACCGACTTCAACAGGGTAATGAAAAACTGTTTTTT. Translating gives CASSSVWDRLQQGNEKLFF.

This clone has just a few counts. At one end, the junction sequence differs from germline, possibly due to a read error. The genes are TRBV4-2 and TRBJ2-3; 12 bases match TRBD2. Germline V gene data show CDR1 as LGHNA and CDR2 as YNFKEQ. CDR3 size: 12 residues. This chain's CDR3 is CASSQMTSGRQF. CDR3 sequence (DNA): TGTGCCAGCAGCCAGATGACTAGCGGGAGACAATTT.

This clone was observed a handful of times. The V call is TRBV30, the J call TRBJ1-1; D not certain. The CDR3 sequence is 11 residues long. V lost 4 bases and J lost 4, with 7 bases in between. Germline CDR1 and CDR2: GTSNPN and SVGIG (reference sequence). In DNA, the CDR3 is TGTGCCTGGATCAGCGGCACTGAAGCTTTCTTT. Translation gives CAWISGTEAFF.

V is TRBV7-9 and J is TRBJ1-1; D is possibly TRBD1 (5 bases). Trimming shortened V by 5 bases and J by 5 bases, and 15 bases separated the two germline ends. The CDR3 length is 14 residues. Germline V CDR1 and CDR2: SEHNR, FQNEAQ (reference sequence). The CDR3 is CASSQDGGDTEAFF. Here the CDR3 DNA reads TGTGCCAGCAGCCAGGACGGGGGGGATACTGAAGCTTTCTTT.

The rearrangement links TRBV6-6 to TRBJ2-5, with TRBD2 identical over 7 bases. J gave up 5 bases and V 6 bases, and 6 bases lay outside the gene matches. The germline V gene has CDR1 MNHNY and CDR2 SVGAGI (reference sequence). CDR3 length: 13 amino acids. Here the CDR3 reads CASRTVGGETQYF. The DNA for the CDR3 is TGTGCCAGCAGGACAGTGGGGGGGGAGACCCAGTACTTC.

A few counts support this clone. J is TRBJ1-5 and V is TRBV30; 7 nucleotides agree with TRBD1. The V gene's germline CDR1 is GTSNPN and CDR2 SVGIG (reference sequence). This CDR3 contains 13 residues. The ends lost 7 bases at V and 3 bases at J; junction bases unmatched: 6. For the CDR3, the DNA is TGTGCCTTGTCACAGGGGCCCAATCAGCCCCAGCATTTT. This sequence encodes CALSQGPNQPQHF.

This chain uses TRBV18 with TRBJ1-1, with a possible D match to TRBD1 (5 bases). Trimming shortened V by 3 bases and J by 0 bases, and 8 bases separated the two germline ends. Germline loops: CDR1 KGHSH, CDR2 LQKENI. The CDR3 spans 14 residues. CDR3 loop: CASSPQGLNTEAFF. The CDR3 DNA is TGTGCCAGCTCACCGCAGGGATTGAACACTGAAGCTTTCTTT.

The gene calls are TRBV15 and TRBJ1-5, with TRBD1 identical over 8 bases. V gave up 4 bases and J gave up 9 bases; unmatched junction bases: 11. This CDR3 is 15 amino acids long. Per germline, CDR1 LNHNV and CDR2 YYDKDF (reference sequence). The CDR3 DNA reads as TGTGCCACCAGCACAGGGGGCGTTTCCTCGGGGCCCCAGCATTTT. This codes for CATSTGGVSSGPQHF.

The chain links TRBV28 to TRBJ2-2, with D possibly being TRBD2 (5 bases). The V and J ends lost 5 bases and 2 bases respectively, with 12 bases between them. Germline V CDR1 and CDR2: MDHEN, SYDVKM. The CDR3 contains 15 residues. As DNA, the CDR3 is TGTGCCAGCAGTGCGAGCGGTTATAACACCGGGGAGCTGTTTTTT. Protein: CASSASGYNTGELFF.

The chain carries TRBV5-1 and TRBJ2-4; D is ambiguous. V dropped 4 bases and J dropped 0 bases, with 11 bases sitting between them. The CDR3 is 15 amino acids. Germline loops: CDR1 SGHRS, CDR2 YFSETQ. This chain's CDR3 is CASSGGGPAKNIQYF. The CDR3 DNA is TGCGCCAGCAGCGGCGGCGGTCCAGCCAAAAACATTCAGTACTTC.

This clone showed up just a few times. V and J are TRBV7-2 and TRBJ2-1; D is perhaps TRBD2 (5 bases). The CDR3 length is 16 residues. With 0 bases removed from V and 4 bases from J, the gap between germline ends came to 13 bases. CDR1 and CDR2 (germline): SGHTA, FQGNSA. The CDR3 is CASSLAATRGYNEQFF. Here the CDR3 DNA reads TGTGCCAGCAGCTTAGCGGCAACTAGAGGGTACAATGAGCAGTTCTTC. Full variable domain (missing parts from reference TRBV7-2 and TRBJ2-1): GAGVSQSPSNKVTEKGKDVELRCDPISGHTALYWYRQSLGQGLEFLIYFQGNSAPDKSGLPSDRFSAERTGGSVSTLTIQRTQQEDSAVYLCASSLAATRGYNEQFFGPGTRLTVL.

This clone turned up a few times. This chain links TRBV5-1 with TRBJ2-1; D gene unclear. The CDR3 is made up of 14 amino acids. The germline gives CDR1 SGHRS, CDR2 YFSETQ. V dropped 3 bases and J dropped 5 bases, with 12 bases sitting between them. DNA of the CDR3: TGCGCCAGCAGCTCGTACACGATGGACAATGAGCAGTTCTTC. This translates into CASSSYTMDNEQFF.

A few counts support this clone. The V call is TRBV15, the J call TRBJ2-3; TRBD2 aligns across 11 bases. Unmatched junction bases numbered 5, after V lost 3 bases and J lost 3 bases. Germline CDR1 reads LNHNV; CDR2 reads YYDKDF (reference sequence). The CDR3 loop spans 16 amino acids. As DNA, the CDR3 is TGTGCCACCAGCAGGGAGACTAGCGGGACAACAGATACGCAGTATTTT. Residues: CATSRETSGTTDTQYF.

About this clone: Additional DNA sequences in this sample encode the identical CDR3. This rearrangement joins TRBV15 to TRBJ2-1, with unresolved D. CDR1 is LNHNV and CDR2 is YYDKDF in the germline V gene (reference sequence). The V gene lost 0 bases and the J gene lost 4 bases, with 7 bases spanning the gap. This CDR3 is built from 14 residues. The CDR3 coding sequence is TGTGCCACCAGCAGAGATCCAGGATACAATGAGCAGTTCTTC. Residues: CATSRDPGYNEQFF.

The chain links TRBV5-6 to TRBJ2-4, with 8 bases that match TRBD1. The CDR3 has 15 amino acids. The V segment lost 0 bases and the J segment 8 bases; nucleotides outside the gene matches: 7. Germline values: CDR1 SGHDT, CDR2 YYEEEE. The CDR3 DNA is TGTGCCAGCAGCTTGGGTAGACAGGGGTTGGACATTCAGTACTTC. It yields the protein CASSLGRQGLDIQYF.

The V and J genes are TRBV5-1 and TRBJ1-4; no clear D. Germline CDR1 reads SGHRS; CDR2 reads YFSETQ. Between the trimmed V and J ends, which lost 0 bases and 8 bases, there was a span of 14 bases. The CDR3 loop spans 15 amino acids. The CDR3: CASSLVSGESEKLFF. CDR3 nucleotides: TGCGCCAGCAGCTTGGTCTCCGGGGAGTCGGAAAAACTGTTTTTT.

The rearrangement links TRBV7-3 to TRBJ2-2, with 12 bases lining up with TRBD1. Per germline, CDR1 SGHTA and CDR2 FQGTGA. This CDR3 spans 16 amino acids. The junction had 2 bases not matched to a gene; V was cut back by 2 bases and J by 4 bases. The CDR3 loop reads CASSLLGQGATGELFF. DNA for the CDR3: TGTGCCAGCAGCTTATTGGGACAGGGGGCCACCGGGGAGCTGTTTTTT. The full variable domain, in which reference TRBV7-3 and TRBJ2-2 provide the parts outside the CDR3, is GAGVSQTPSNKVTEKGKYVELRCDPISGHTALYWYRQSLGQGPEFLIYFQGTGAADDSGLPNDRFFAVRPEGSVSTLKIQRTERGDSAVYLCASSLLGQGATGELFFGEGSRLTVL.

The chain combines TRBV19 with TRBJ2-7; 10 positions agree with TRBD1. Trimming removed 6 bases from V and 4 bases from J; junction bases left unmatched: 6. Germline values: CDR1 LNHDA, CDR2 SQIVND (reference sequence). This CDR3 region has 14 residues. The CDR3 DNA reads TGTGCCAGTAGGCACCGGGACAGGGGATACGAGCAGTACTTC. It is translated as CASRHRDRGYEQYF.

This clone has just a few counts. V gene TRBV10-2 combines with J gene TRBJ2-3; 12 bases agree with TRBD2. Trimming at V came to 6 bases and at J to 6 bases, leaving 7 bases not matched to a gene. CDR1 WSHSY and CDR2 SAAADI come from the germline V gene. This CDR3 is 15 amino acids long. Written as DNA, the CDR3 is TGCGCCAGCAGGCAACTAGCGGGAGGTTTCGATACGCAGTATTTT. This encodes CASRQLAGGFDTQYF.

This rearrangement joins TRBV7-9 to TRBJ2-7; the match to TRBD2 covers 9 bases. After removal of 3 bases from V and 4 bases from J, the junction contained 1 base not matched to a gene. The germline gives CDR1 SEHNR, CDR2 FQNEAQ (reference sequence). This CDR3 has 13 amino acids. CDR3 sequence (DNA): TGTGCCAGCAGCTTCGGACTAGCGTACGAGCAGTACTTC. Amino acids: CASSFGLAYEQYF.